This T cell receptor (beta chain) stems from a study of T cells in tumors after PD-1 blockade. Study in general: A subset received ongoing vismodegib 150 mg daily alongside anti-PD-1 therapy. On average, peripheral blood gave under 150,000 TCR templates and tens of thousands of unique clonotypes. Findings of the study overall: Peripheral recruitment is suggested, as some novel exhausted tumor clones were in pre-treatment blood.

With regard to this clone: The antigen is not known.

Generated by immunoSEQ multiplex PCR, the TCRdb table keeps only in-frame clones and is missing some. The sample includes about 63,000 clones, around 67% of them seen just once. V shed 6 bases and J shed 1 base, with 9 bases lying between them. The germline gives CDR1 SGHVS, CDR2 FQNEAQ. The CDR3 is made up of 14 amino acids. The sample in question was PBMCs, obtained after anti-PD-1 treatment. The chain recombines TRBV7-8 with TRBJ1-4, with D possibly matching TRBD1 (6 bases). The TCR sequence derives from a human donor with basal cell carcinoma. This CDR3 is CASSRTVTNEKLFF. The CDR3 nucleotides read TGTGCCAGCAGTCGGACAGTAACTAATGAAAAACTGTTTTTT.